Listed here are 9 T cell receptor beta chains from one sample, sequenced in a study of T cells expressing NK-cell markers. Following a re-call of the 5' RACE reads, TCRdb has one entry per CDR3 protein and lacks DNA. Its listing shows hundreds of thousands of distinct CDR3 sequences. The sequencing input was blood T cells: a sorted CD56 or NKG2C T cell subset, CD4+ or CD8+ T cells, or bulk PBMC T cells (not recorded which). All receptors come from a man aged 18-30 years in good health.

The chain is built from TRBV5-5 and TRBJ2-3; TCRdb calls TRBD1, which cannot be checked without DNA. The length of the CDR3 is 15 residues. CDR1 and CDR2 from the germline V gene are SGHKS and YYEKEE (reference sequence). CDR3: CASSLGQNLGDTQYF.

This chain connects TRBV30 to TRBJ2-7. This CDR3 has 13 residues. Germline V CDR1 and CDR2: GTSNPN, SVGIG (reference sequence). CDR3: CAWKTHATYEQYF.

The rearrangement uses TRBV18 and TRBJ2-3; TCRdb gives TRBD1 as the D gene, but with no DNA this cannot be confirmed. The CDR3 extends over 12 amino acids. Germline assignment: CDR1 KGHSH and CDR2 LQKENI. The CDR3 region is CASRRPGDTQYF.

CDR3 protein: CASSQVWKTADPIAKNIQYF. This chain links TRBV3-1 with TRBJ2-4; lacking DNA, the TRBD1 call made by TCRdb goes unchecked. Germline V gene data show CDR1 as LGHDT and CDR2 as YNNKEL (reference sequence). The CDR3 sequence is 20 residues long.

The V and J genes are TRBV7-8 and TRBJ2-1; TCRdb's D call of TRBD2 is untestable without DNA. The CDR3 extends over 16 amino acids. Germline CDR1 reads SGHVS; CDR2 reads FQNEAQ. The CDR3 is CASSSLLEGTYNEQFF.

V is TRBV20-1 and J is TRBJ2-3; TCRdb calls TRBD2, which cannot be checked without DNA. In germline, CDR1 is DFQATT, CDR2 SNEGSKA (reference sequence). This CDR3 is 15 amino acids long. The CDR3 region is CSAQGARRAADTQYF.

J is TRBJ1-2 and V is TRBV12-3 or TRBV12-4. This CDR3 region has 13 residues. The chain's CDR3 is CASSSDGLYGYTF.

The gene calls are TRBV7-8 and TRBJ2-3; TCRdb lists TRBD2, though no DNA is available to test this call. This CDR3 spans 15 amino acids. Germline V gives CDR1 SGHVS, CDR2 FQNEAQ. The CDR3 loop is CASSLAGRASDTQYF. The entire variable domain, with the rest obtained from reference TRBV7-8 and TRBJ2-3, is as follows: GAGVSQSPRYKVAKRGQDVALRCDPISGHVSLFWYQQALGQGPEFLTYFQNEAQLDKSGLPSDRFFAERPEGSVSTLKIQRTQQEDSAVYLCASSLAGRASDTQYFGPGTRLTVL.

The rearrangement joins TRBV5-1 to TRBJ2-1. The CDR3 has 15 residues. CDR1 SGHRS and CDR2 YFSETQ come from the germline V gene. The CDR3 loop reads CASSLVQSSYNEQFF.